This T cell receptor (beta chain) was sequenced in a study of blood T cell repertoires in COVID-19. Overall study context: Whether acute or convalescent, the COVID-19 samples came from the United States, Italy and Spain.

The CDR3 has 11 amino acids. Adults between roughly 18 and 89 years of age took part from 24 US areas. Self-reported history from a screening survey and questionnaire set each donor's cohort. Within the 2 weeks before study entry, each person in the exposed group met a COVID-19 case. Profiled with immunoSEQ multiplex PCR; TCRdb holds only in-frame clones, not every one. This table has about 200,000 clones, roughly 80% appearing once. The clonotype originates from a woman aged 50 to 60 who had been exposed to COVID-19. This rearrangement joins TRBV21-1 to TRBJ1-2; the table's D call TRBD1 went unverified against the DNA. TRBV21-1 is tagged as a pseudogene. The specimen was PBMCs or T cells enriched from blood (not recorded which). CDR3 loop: CASSAYSGYTF. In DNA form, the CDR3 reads TGTGCCAGCAGCGCATACAGCGGCTACACCTTC.